This passage covers 22 T cell receptor beta chains from one sample sequenced in a study of blood T cell repertoires in COVID-19. The protocol was immunoSEQ multiplex PCR, while the TCRdb copy is restricted to in-frame clones and leaves out a portion. The sample holds 90,000 to 100,000 clones, 84% seen once. Sequenced: peripheral blood. Receptors originate from a man in his 70s with active or convalescent COVID-19.

With regard to this clone: This same CDR3 is encoded by further DNA sequences in the sample. This sequence joins TRBV5-1 and TRBJ1-1; D unresolved. The CDR3 has 13 residues. Germline CDR1 SGHRS, CDR2 YFSETQ. V lost 0 bases, J lost 0 bases, and 3 bases lay in between. CDR3 bases: TGCGCCAGCAGCTTGGCAGTGAACACTGAAGCTTTCTTT. This encodes CASSLAVNTEAFF.

The chain has TRBV7-9 and TRBJ2-5, with no clear D. This CDR3 contains 14 residues. In germline, CDR1 is SEHNR, CDR2 FQNEAQ (reference sequence). The V end lost 0 bases, the J end lost 4 bases, and 9 bases lay between the germline ends. The CDR3 loop reads CASSLATVGETQYF. In DNA form, the CDR3 reads TGTGCCAGCAGCTTAGCTACGGTTGGAGAGACCCAGTACTTC. Full variable domain (remainder filled in from reference TRBV7-9 and TRBJ2-5): DTGVSQNPRHKITKRGQNVTFRCDPISEHNRLYWYRQTLGQGPEFLTYFQNEAQLEKSRLLSDRFSAERPKGSFSTLEIQRTEQGDSAMYLCASSLATVGETQYFGPGTRLLVL.

This chain uses TRBV7-3 with TRBJ1-3, with unresolved D. The CDR3 runs to 14 residues. With 2 bases removed from V and 3 bases from J, the gap between germline ends came to 8 bases. CDR1 and CDR2 from the germline V gene are SGHTA and FQGTGA. CDR3 sequence: CASSLLGDGNTIYF. In DNA form, the CDR3 reads TGTGCCAGCAGCTTATTGGGAGATGGAAACACCATATATTTT.

The chain is built from TRBV10-2 and TRBJ1-5; 10 bases are a match to TRBD1. The CDR3 is 15 amino acids. Germline V lookup: CDR1 WSHSY, CDR2 SAAADI. J lost 5 bases, V lost 8 bases, and 9 bases had no gene match. This chain's CDR3 is CASLLRDRGDQPQHF. The CDR3 bases are TGCGCCAGCTTACTCCGGGACAGGGGAGATCAGCCCCAGCATTTT.

This chain uses TRBV29-1 with TRBJ2-4; 7 nucleotides line up with TRBD1. CDR1 and CDR2 from the germline V gene are SQVTM and ANQGSEA. The length of the CDR3 is 13 residues. The trim removed 4 bases at V and 8 bases at J, leaving 8 bases unmatched. For the CDR3, the DNA is TGCAGCGTTGCCCCGGGACAGCAAGACATTCAGTACTTC. It translates to CSVAPGQQDIQYF. Full variable domain (outside the CDR3, taken from reference TRBV29-1 and TRBJ2-4): SAVISQKPSRDICQRGTSLTIQCQVDSQVTMMFWYRQQPGQSLTLIATANQGSEATYESGFVIDKFPISRPNLTFSTLTVSNMSPEDSSIYLCSVAPGQQDIQYFGAGTRLSVL.

The genes are TRBV18 and TRBJ1-1, with TRBD1 as a possible D gene (5 bases). The germline V gene encodes CDR1 KGHSH and CDR2 LQKENI. Trimming took 6 bases from V and 1 from J, leaving 15 bases between them. The CDR3 loop spans 15 amino acids. This CDR3 is CASSRPGTGNTEAFF. Here the CDR3 DNA reads TGTGCCAGCTCTCGACCCGGGACTGGGAACACTGAAGCTTTCTTT.

The J gene is TRBJ2-7, the V gene TRBV7-2, with D tentatively TRBD2 (6 bases). V was shortened by 0 bases and J by 0 bases, with 6 bases between the two germline ends. CDR1 is SGHTA, CDR2 FQGNSA, per germline. This CDR3 spans 14 amino acids. The CDR3 spells CASSLAGGSYEQYF. The CDR3 nucleotides read TGTGCCAGCAGCTTAGCGGGGGGCTCCTACGAGCAGTACTTC.

The genes are TRBV19 and TRBJ1-3; 7 bases align to TRBD1. CDR3 size: 17 residues. Germline values: CDR1 LNHDA, CDR2 SQIVND (reference sequence). V lost 3 bases, J lost 4 bases, and 12 bases stayed unmatched. The CDR3 nucleotides are TGTGCCAGTAGTATCCCCTTGGGGACAGAGGCCGGAAACACCATATATTTT. This codes for CASSIPLGTEAGNTIYF.

This chain uses TRBV15 with TRBJ1-5; a weak D match, TRBD1 (6 bases). The CDR3 loop spans 16 amino acids. V was pared by 0 bases and J by 9 bases, with 18 bases between. The germline V gene has CDR1 LNHNV and CDR2 YYDKDF (reference sequence). CDR3 bases: TGTGCCACCAGCAGAGACGGGACATTGAGGGCACCGCCCCAGCATTTT. Translation gives CATSRDGTLRAPPQHF.

The chain uses TRBV6-6 and TRBJ2-7, with a tentative D call TRBD2 (6 bases). The V end was cut by 6 bases, the J end by 7 bases, with 19 bases between. Germline lookup yields CDR1 MNHNY and CDR2 SVGAGI (reference sequence). CDR3 size: 14 residues. As DNA, the CDR3 is TGTGCCAGCAGATCCCCGGGACTCCCGGGAGAGCAGTACTTC. Translation: CASRSPGLPGEQYF.

The V call is TRBV28, the J call TRBJ1-1, with 8 bases identical to TRBD1. This CDR3 is built from 15 residues. V was clipped by 6 bases and J by 0 bases; unmatched bases: 6. Germline CDR1 is MDHEN and CDR2 is SYDVKM. Here the CDR3 reads CASRSDRGLNTEAFF. Here the CDR3 DNA reads TGTGCCAGCAGATCAGACAGGGGCCTGAACACTGAAGCTTTCTTT.

The chain uses TRBV15 and TRBJ1-6, with 7 bases identical to TRBD1. V was clipped by 3 bases and J by 7 bases; unmatched bases: 6. The CDR3 covers 15 residues. Germline V gives CDR1 LNHNV, CDR2 YYDKDF (reference sequence). The CDR3 sequence is CATSRAQGDNSPLHF. CDR3 in DNA: TGTGCCACCAGCAGGGCGCAGGGGGACAATTCACCCCTCCACTTT.

This chain's CDR3 is CAWSVDTPNTGELFF. The CDR3 DNA sequence: TGTGCCTGGAGTGTAGACACTCCGAACACCGGGGAGCTGTTTTTT. The chain couples TRBV30 to TRBJ2-2; no firm D call. The V gene lost 0 bases and the J gene lost 0 bases, with 8 bases spanning the gap. Germline V gives CDR1 GTSNPN, CDR2 SVGIG (reference sequence). This CDR3 is 15 amino acids long. The variable domain in full, with the rest retrieved from reference TRBV30 and TRBJ2-2, is SQTIHQWPATLVQPVGSPLSLECTVEGTSNPNLYWYRQAAGRGLQLLFYSVGIGQISSEVPQNLSASRPQDRQFILSSKKLLLSDSGFYLCAWSVDTPNTGELFFGEGSRLTVL.

This clone was seen only a few times. This chain connects TRBV6-5 to TRBJ1-1, with D maybe TRBD1 (6 bases). Germline values: CDR1 MNHEY, CDR2 SVGAGI. The CDR3 loop spans 14 amino acids. Trimming took off 6 bases at V and 4 bases at J, with 15 bases between the two ends. The CDR3 reads CASSDLRGGTEAFF. In DNA, the CDR3 is TGTGCCAGCAGCGACCTTAGGGGGGGCACTGAAGCTTTCTTT.

This chain connects TRBV4-1 to TRBJ1-1, with D unclear. With 0 bases removed from V and 1 base from J, the gap between germline ends came to 9 bases. Germline V gives CDR1 MGHRA, CDR2 YSYEKL. The CDR3 runs to 15 residues. The CDR3 sequence: CASSQEWAGNTEAFF. CDR3 sequence (DNA): TGCGCCAGCAGCCAAGAATGGGCGGGGAACACTGAAGCTTTCTTT.

A single count supports this clone. This sequence joins TRBV6-2 or TRBV6-3 and TRBJ2-5; TRBD2 matches 13 bases. There are 17 residues in the CDR3. Germline V gene sequence: CDR1 MNHEY, CDR2 SVGEGT. Trimming removed 5 bases from V and 1 base from J; junction bases left unmatched: 7. The CDR3: CASSRTGLAGLQETQYF. Here the CDR3 DNA reads TGTGCCAGCAGTCGGACGGGACTAGCGGGGCTCCAAGAGACCCAGTACTTC.

DNA for the CDR3: TGTGCCAGCAGCTTGGTGGCAGTTGGGCCCTCTGGAAACACCATATATTTT. Translated: CASSLVAVGPSGNTIYF. The gene calls are TRBV5-5 and TRBJ1-3; D unclear. Trimming shortened V by 0 bases and J by 0 bases, and 13 bases separated the two germline ends. Germline CDR1 SGHKS, CDR2 YYEKEE (reference sequence). The CDR3 has 17 residues. Drawing the rest from reference TRBV5-5 and TRBJ1-3, the complete variable domain is DAGVTQSPTHLIKTRGQQVTLRCSPISGHKSVSWYQQVLGQGPQFIFQYYEKEERGRGNFPDRFSARQFPNYSSELNVNALLLGDSALYLCASSLVAVGPSGNTIYFGEGSWLTVV.

The rearrangement uses TRBV28 and TRBJ1-2, with 8 bases lining up with TRBD1. The CDR3 length is 14 residues. The V gene's germline CDR1 is MDHEN and CDR2 SYDVKM. V shed 4 bases, J shed 3 bases, and the junction held 4 bases outside the gene matches. Written as DNA, the CDR3 is TGTGCCAGCAGTTCGCAGGGGGCAGACTATGGCTACACCTTC. Translation gives CASSSQGADYGYTF.

V gene TRBV5-4 combines with J gene TRBJ2-7; D is possibly TRBD2 (5 bases). Between the trimmed V and J ends, which lost 6 bases and 7 bases, there was a span of 20 bases. Germline V gives CDR1 SGHNT, CDR2 YYREEE (reference sequence). The CDR3 consists of 14 residues. The CDR3 DNA is TGTGCCAGCACCCCGCGGACTGGAAGTGGAGAGCAGTACTTC. This encodes CASTPRTGSGEQYF.

This clone was seen only a few times. V is TRBV11-3 and J is TRBJ2-2, with 10 bases identical to TRBD1. Germline CDR1 and CDR2: SGHNT and YENEEA. There are 15 residues in the CDR3. With V trimmed by 5 bases and J by 7 bases, 7 bases remained unmatched. As DNA, the CDR3 is TGTGCCAGCAGCCCCGGGACAGGGGAGGTCGGGGAGCTGTTTTTT. It specifies CASSPGTGEVGELFF.

In this sample, this clone turned up once. This chain uses TRBV9 with TRBJ1-1; 7 bases map to TRBD1. The junction had 5 bases not matched to a gene; V was cut back by 6 bases and J by 0 bases. Germline V gene lookup returns CDR1 SGDLS and CDR2 YYNGEE. The CDR3 contains 14 residues. CDR3 DNA: TGTGCCAGCAATCGACAGGGCGTGAACACTGAAGCTTTCTTT. Encoded protein: CASNRQGVNTEAFF. The whole variable domain, filled in from reference TRBV9 and TRBJ1-1, reads DSGVTQTPKHLITATGQRVTLRCSPRSGDLSVYWYQQSLDQGLQFLIQYYNGEERAKGNILERFSAQQFPDLHSELNLSSLELGDSALYFCASNRQGVNTEAFFGQGTRLTVV.

V gene TRBV7-2 combines with J gene TRBJ2-5; TRBD1 aligns across 7 bases. CDR1 and CDR2 from the germline V gene are SGHTA and FQGNSA. The CDR3 contains 17 residues. Losses at the gene ends were 5 bases for V and 2 bases for J; bases not matched to a gene: 14. The CDR3 region is CASSPEIPGQLQETQYF. In DNA form, the CDR3 reads TGTGCCAGCAGCCCCGAGATCCCGGGACAGCTACAAGAGACCCAGTACTTC.